This T cell receptor (beta chain) came from a study of blood T cell repertoires in COVID-19. Turning to the study itself: Researchers got acute and convalescent COVID-19 samples from the United States, Italy and Spain. In each case, the material was cDNA or gDNA derived from T cells, B-cell-depleted T cells, or PBMCs.

Unmatched junction bases numbered 16, after V lost 4 bases and J lost 6 bases. This CDR3 is built from 17 residues. Germline V lookup: CDR1 SGHRS, CDR2 YFSETQ. Source study methods: Estimation of nucleated cell counts relied on the amplification of reference gene primers. TCRdb keeps only in-frame clones here, not all; method: immunoSEQ multiplex PCR. The DNA gave D and trimming, while V, J and clone size come from that table. This sample yields under 500,000 clones, of which approximately 90% are seen a single time; roughly 4% belongs to the top ten. Sequencing was performed on peripheral blood. The source of this sequence is a woman aged 30 to 39 with acute or convalescent COVID-19. The chain joins TRBV5-1 to TRBJ2-3, with 8 bases identical to TRBD2. Written as DNA, the CDR3 is TGCGCCAGCAGCGGCCCGACTCGGGATCTAGCGGGCGATACGCAGTATTTT. This encodes CASSGPTRDLAGDTQYF.